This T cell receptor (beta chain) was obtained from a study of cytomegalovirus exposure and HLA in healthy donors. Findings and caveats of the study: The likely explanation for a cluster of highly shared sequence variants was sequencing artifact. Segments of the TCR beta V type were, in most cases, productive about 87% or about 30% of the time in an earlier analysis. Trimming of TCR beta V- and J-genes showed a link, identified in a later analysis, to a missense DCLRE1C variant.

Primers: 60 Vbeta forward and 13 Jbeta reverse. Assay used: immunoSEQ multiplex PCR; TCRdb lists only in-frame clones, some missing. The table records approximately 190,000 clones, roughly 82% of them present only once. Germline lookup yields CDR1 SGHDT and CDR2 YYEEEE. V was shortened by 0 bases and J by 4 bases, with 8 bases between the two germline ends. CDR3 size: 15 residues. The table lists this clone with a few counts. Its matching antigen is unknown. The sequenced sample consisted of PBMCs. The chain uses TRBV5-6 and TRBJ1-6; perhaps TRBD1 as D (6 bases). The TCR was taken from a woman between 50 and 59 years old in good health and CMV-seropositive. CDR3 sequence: CASSLVGAYNSPLHF. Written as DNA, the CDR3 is TGTGCCAGCAGCTTGGTGGGGGCTTATAATTCACCCCTCCACTTT.